Sequencing of this TCR beta chain was carried out in a study of patients and donors after allogeneic stem cell transplantation. TCRdb itself ran the RT-PCR reads through MiXCR, one entry per CDR3 protein. The sample lists 85,000 to 90,000 distinct CDR3 sequences; approximately 49% were seen once. The receptor's source is a human donor who was either an allogeneic HSCT recipient or a stem cell or donor lymphocyte infusion donor (not recorded which). It is not recorded whose cells these are; they may come from a transplant donor. Sequencing was carried out using blood, either unsorted or a sorted T cell fraction (not recorded which).

The CDR3 bases are TGTGCCAGCAGCCAAGAATACTACGGGAATGAGCAGTTCTTC. Its protein product is CASSQEYYGNEQFF. V gene TRBV4-2 combines with J gene TRBJ2-1; D is unclear. The CDR3 consists of 14 residues. V lost 0 bases, J lost 7 bases, and 10 bases lay in between. The V gene's germline CDR1 is LGHNA and CDR2 YNFKEQ.